The 21 T cell receptor beta chains below come from one sample, sequenced in a study of blood T cell repertoires in COVID-19. Assay: immunoSEQ multiplex PCR; the TCRdb copy retains only in-frame clones and omits some. Of about 120,000 clones detected, 90% appear once; the ten largest clones hold 1.8%. What was sequenced was peripheral blood. These receptor sequences come from a human donor with active COVID-19. The donor label of this sample is uncertain.

The chain uses TRBV6-6 and TRBJ1-1; D unclear. Germline loops: CDR1 MNHNY, CDR2 SVGAGI (reference sequence). The CDR3 sequence is 13 residues long. V lost 4 bases to trimming and J lost 1 base, with 7 bases between them. Here the CDR3 reads CASSSTGNTEAFF. In nucleotides, the CDR3 is TGTGCCAGCAGTTCAACGGGGAACACTGAAGCTTTCTTT.

This clone was counted a single time. J is TRBJ1-1 and V is TRBV4-2, with D possibly being TRBD1 (5 bases). The CDR3 consists of 15 residues. V lost 1 base and J lost 1, with 10 bases in between. In germline, CDR1 is LGHNA, CDR2 YNFKEQ. The CDR3 is CASSQVKGQNTEAFF. The CDR3 bases are TGTGCCAGCAGCCAAGTAAAGGGGCAGAACACTGAAGCTTTCTTT.

The chain links TRBV7-9 to TRBJ2-2; 7 bases fit TRBD1. The CDR3 spans 15 residues. Unmatched junction bases numbered 4, after V lost 5 bases and J lost 1 base. In germline, CDR1 is SEHNR, CDR2 FQNEAQ (reference sequence). CDR3 nucleotides: TGTGCCAGCAGCCCTGGGGACAGGAACACCGGGGAGCTGTTTTTT. Its protein is CASSPGDRNTGELFF.

This sequence joins TRBV6-2 or TRBV6-3 and TRBJ2-5; D ambiguous. From germline, CDR1 is MNHEY and CDR2 SVGEGT. V lost 4 bases and J lost 7, with 4 bases in between. The CDR3 spans 10 residues. The CDR3 nucleotides read TGTGCCAGCAGTTCCGGGACCCAGTACTTC. This encodes CASSSGTQYF.

V usage is TRBV7-6 and J usage is TRBJ2-5; 11 nucleotides agree with TRBD2. CDR1 is SGHVS and CDR2 is FNYEAQ in the germline V gene. Trimming removed 5 bases from V and 1 base from J; junction bases left unmatched: 6. The CDR3 extends over 16 amino acids. This CDR3 reads CASSKASGGTQETQYF. For the CDR3, the DNA is TGTGCCAGCAGCAAAGCTAGCGGGGGGACCCAAGAGACCCAGTACTTC.

V is TRBV6-5 and J is TRBJ2-1; tentatively, D is TRBD1 (8 bases). Trimming removed 6 bases at V and 4 bases at J, with 16 bases between. This CDR3 has 15 amino acids. In germline, CDR1 is MNHEY, CDR2 SVGAGI. The CDR3 DNA reads as TGTGCCAGCAGGAAAGACAGGGGAGGGTACAATGAGCAGTTCTTC. It translates to CASRKDRGGYNEQFF.

The rearrangement links TRBV7-2 to TRBJ2-6, with D unclear. The V gene lost 3 bases and the J gene lost 0 bases, with 12 bases spanning the gap. The CDR3 runs 17 residues. Germline V gene lookup returns CDR1 SGHTA and CDR2 FQGNSA. The CDR3 DNA is TGTGCCAGCAGCTTGTCCAGGCAACGCTCTGGGGCCAACGTCCTGACTTTC. This sequence encodes CASSLSRQRSGANVLTF.

V usage is TRBV3-1 (or the pseudogene TRBV3-2) and J usage is TRBJ2-7; D uncertain. The V end was cut by 0 bases, the J end by 0 bases, with 9 bases between. The CDR3 runs 15 residues. Germline V gives CDR1 LGHDT, CDR2 YNNKEL (reference sequence). The DNA of the CDR3 is TGTGCCAGCAGCCAAGATGGTAGGAGCTCCTACGAGCAGTACTTC. Amino acid sequence: CASSQDGRSSYEQYF.

This clone was counted once. The chain joins TRBV11-2 to TRBJ2-4; 7 nucleotides line up with TRBD1. The CDR3 length is 16 residues. The trim removed 5 bases at V and 0 bases at J, leaving 7 bases unmatched. Per the germline V gene, CDR1 is SGHAT and CDR2 is FQNNGV. The CDR3 sequence: CASSLQGELAKNIQYF. The CDR3, as DNA: TGTGCCAGCAGCCTCCAGGGGGAATTAGCCAAAAACATTCAGTACTTC.

The rearrangement uses TRBV4-3 and TRBJ1-3; no clear D. This CDR3 is built from 15 residues. V lost 1 base to trimming and J lost 4 bases, with 11 bases between them. Germline V gene lookup returns CDR1 LGHNA and CDR2 YSLEER. CDR3 sequence (DNA): TGCGCCAGCAGCCAAGCTTCACAGCCAGGAAACACCATATATTTT. Translated, it gives CASSQASQPGNTIYF.

The rearrangement joins TRBV28 to TRBJ1-1, with 7 bases identical to TRBD1. V was clipped by 5 bases and J by 3 bases; unmatched bases: 12. The CDR3 contains 16 residues. The germline V gene has CDR1 MDHEN and CDR2 SYDVKM. The CDR3 sequence: CASSPVSYTGDTEAFF. The CDR3 coding sequence is TGTGCCAGCAGTCCCGTAAGTTACACAGGGGACACTGAAGCTTTCTTT.

V and J are TRBV20-1 and TRBJ2-7, with 7 bases aligning to TRBD1. Germline V gene lookup returns CDR1 DFQATT and CDR2 SNEGSKA (reference sequence). The junction had 14 bases not matched to a gene; V was cut back by 3 bases and J by 0 bases. The length of the CDR3 is 17 residues. Here the CDR3 reads CSASHRGERIPSYEQYF. CDR3 DNA: TGCAGTGCTAGTCACAGGGGAGAAAGAATTCCCTCCTACGAGCAGTACTTC.

CDR3 bases: TGCGCCAGCAGCTTGGACGGCGCGGGGCAGCCCCAGCATTTT. As protein: CASSLDGAGQPQHF. V is TRBV5-1 and J is TRBJ1-5, with D unclear. Germline CDR1 SGHRS, CDR2 YFSETQ. The length of the CDR3 is 14 residues. The V and J ends lost 0 bases and 7 bases respectively, with 11 bases between them.

The gene calls are TRBV19 and TRBJ2-1, with 12 nucleotides matching TRBD2. Germline loops: CDR1 LNHDA, CDR2 SQIVND (reference sequence). V gave up 3 bases and J gave up 7 bases; unmatched junction bases: 7. The CDR3 loop spans 16 amino acids. CDR3 sequence reads: CASSIDLAGGKNEQFF. Written as DNA, the CDR3 is TGTGCCAGTAGTATCGATCTAGCGGGGGGGAAGAATGAGCAGTTCTTC.

The chain is built from TRBV7-8 and TRBJ1-2; perhaps TRBD1 as D (6 bases). Trimming left V 8 bases short and J 0 bases short, with 22 bases between. CDR1 is SGHVS, CDR2 FQNEAQ, per germline. The length of the CDR3 is 17 residues. The CDR3 DNA reads as TGTGCCAGCTACTTAGGGGGGGGGCAGAGGACTAACTATGGCTACACCTTC. It encodes CASYLGGGQRTNYGYTF.

J is TRBJ2-1 and V is TRBV5-1, with 11 bases aligning to TRBD2. From germline, CDR1 is SGHRS and CDR2 YFSETQ. The CDR3 runs to 17 residues. V was clipped by 4 bases and J by 1 base; unmatched bases: 7. CDR3 loop: CASSPRLAGGSYNEQFF. CDR3 bases: TGCGCCAGCAGCCCAAGGTTAGCGGGGGGGTCCTACAATGAGCAGTTCTTC.

The chain couples TRBV7-2 to TRBJ2-5; tentative D call: TRBD2 (5 bases). This CDR3 is built from 16 residues. Trimming stripped 0 bases from V and 6 bases from J, with 17 bases between. Looked up from germline, CDR1 is SGHTA and CDR2 is FQGNSA. The CDR3 coding sequence is TGTGCCAGCAGCTTAGCCCCTTCCGGGGTAGGAAAGACCCAGTACTTC. This encodes CASSLAPSGVGKTQYF.

V usage is TRBV3-1 (or the pseudogene TRBV3-2) and J usage is TRBJ2-1; possible D gene TRBD1, 6 bases. Trimming left V 4 bases short and J 2 bases short, with 12 bases between. This CDR3 spans 15 amino acids. The V gene's germline CDR1 is LGHDT and CDR2 YNNKEL (reference sequence). The CDR3 bases are TGTGCCAGCAGCCCTATAAGGGGGACCTACAATGAGCAGTTCTTC. It codes for CASSPIRGTYNEQFF.

This clone was picked up a small number of times. The genes are TRBV5-1 and TRBJ2-3; D possibly corresponds to TRBD1 (5 bases). Germline CDR1 reads SGHRS; CDR2 reads YFSETQ. There are 14 residues in the CDR3. The V gene lost 1 base and the J gene lost 0 bases, with 6 bases spanning the gap. DNA for the CDR3: TGCGCCAGCAGCTTGCAGGGAAGCACAGATACGCAGTATTTT. Its translation: CASSLQGSTDTQYF.

Written as DNA, the CDR3 is TGTGCCAGCAGCTTAGGGCGGGGGACAGCTTTCTTT. It is translated as CASSLGRGTAFF. The V call is TRBV7-9, the J call TRBJ1-1, with D perhaps matching TRBD1 (5 bases). The V end lost 1 base, the J end lost 10 bases, and 10 bases lay between the germline ends. Germline CDR1 is SEHNR and CDR2 is FQNEAQ (reference sequence). The CDR3 sequence is 12 residues long.

The V and J genes are TRBV1 and TRBJ2-3; the D call in the table, TRBD2, was not verified against the DNA. TRBV1 is a recognized pseudogene. The CDR3 contains 17 residues. CDR3 protein: CTSSQAAGGPFTDTQYF. CDR3 nucleotides: TGCACCAGCAGCCAAGCAGCGGGGGGGCCTTTCACAGATACGCAGTATTTT.